This entry lists 2 T cell receptor beta chains sequenced from one sample in a study of siplizumab effects on memory and regulatory T cells. What these receptors recognize is not known. Profiled with immunoSEQ multiplex PCR; TCRdb holds only in-frame clones, not every one. Of 7,500 to 8,500 clones in the sample, about 40% are singletons; the top ten hold 5.5% to 7.5%. Mixed lymphocyte reaction cells underwent about six days of coculture at 37°C. Sequencing input: CFSE-low (dividing) CD8+ T cells sorted from an allogeneic mixed lymphocyte reaction. These receptors came from a human donor in good health; the cells came from an allogeneic mixed lymphocyte reaction.

About this clone: The junction does not match germline at one end; this may be a read error. Distinct nucleotide sequences in the sample also encode this CDR3. The genes are TRBV12-5 and TRBJ2-1; TRBD1 matches at 7 bases. This CDR3 has 14 amino acids. Germline V gene data show CDR1 as LGHNT and CDR2 as FRNRAP. The CDR3 reads CASGLGTAKYEQFF. The CDR3 coding sequence is TGTGCTAGCGGTTTGGGGACAGCGAAATATGAGCAGTTCTTC.

This clone has only a few counts. The chain carries TRBV5-1 and TRBJ1-1; no firm D call. Trimming shortened V by 0 bases and J by 5 bases, and 11 bases separated the two germline ends. The CDR3 sequence is 14 residues long. CDR1 and CDR2 from the germline V gene are SGHRS and YFSETQ. CDR3 region: CASSLVSRSTEAFF. Here the CDR3 DNA reads TGCGCCAGCAGCTTGGTCAGCAGGTCTACTGAAGCTTTCTTT.